The clone carrying this TCR beta chain was picked up one time. What it binds is not known. These data originate in a study of T cells after posttransplantation cyclophosphamide. Treatment was busulfan-fludarabine conditioning, a marrow graft, and cyclophosphamide on days +3 and +4. Profiled with immunoSEQ multiplex PCR; TCRdb holds only in-frame clones, not every one. The sample contains tens of thousands of clones, about 92% of which appear only once. General study findings and limits: Later blood repertoires were often dominated by clones from the donor CD8+ memory compartment. Blood and skin or GI T cell repertoires showed limited TRB overlap.

Per the germline V gene, CDR1 is LNHDA and CDR2 is SQIVND (reference sequence). This CDR3 comprises 13 residues. V lost 3 bases and J lost 7, with 10 bases in between. The TCR originated in a male patient between 55 and 70 years old who received an allogeneic stem cell transplant from a related donor and was CMV-positive. Some T cells may be supplied by the graft donor. The rearrangement uses TRBV19 and TRBJ1-5, with a tentative D call TRBD1 (5 bases). The material was PBMCs, obtained about 60 days after allogeneic stem cell transplant with posttransplant cyclophosphamide. CDR3 DNA: TGTGCCAGTAGTATGGCAGGGTGGCAGCCCCAGCATTTT. It encodes CASSMAGWQPQHF.